This TCR beta chain was captured by sequencing in a study of OX40 agonist ivuxolimab in advanced cancers. No patient had autoimmune disease or received systemic immunosuppression. Sequencing was performed with immunoSEQ multiplex PCR; in TCRdb, only in-frame clones are kept and a portion is missing. Of roughly 40,000 clones in the sample, 82% were seen once. This receptor was identified in an adult with an advanced solid tumor such as melanoma, head and neck, liver or kidney cancer. The sample in question was CD4+ or CD8+ T cells sorted from blood, obtained in a trial of the OX40 agonist ivuxolimab.

The CDR3 loop reads CASSARGSGELFF. The CDR3 DNA is TGTGCCAGCAGCGCCCGTGGGTCCGGGGAGCTGTTTTTT. This chain links TRBV9 with TRBJ2-2; D remains ambiguous. Germline CDR1 is SGDLS and CDR2 is YYNGEE. CDR3 length: 13 amino acids. The V and J ends lost 3 bases and 6 bases respectively, with 9 bases between them.